This T cell receptor beta chain came from a study of graft-versus-host responses after intestinal transplantation. Germline V gene lookup returns CDR1 SGHAT and CDR2 FQNNGV. This CDR3 contains 14 residues. V gave up 1 base and J gave up 11 bases, with 17 bases separating them. Findings of the study overall: The presence of high graft-versus-host to host-versus-graft clonal ratios in allografts characterized patients with graft-donor T cell macrochimerism.

Here immunoSEQ multiplex PCR was the method, and the copy in TCRdb shows in-frame clones only, minus some. The repertoire has more than 10,000 clones, about four fifths of them found once; the top ten carry approximately 34%. Only one count was recorded for this clone. Antigen: not known. Sequenced here: PBMCs, sampled about 70 weeks after intestinal transplant. The TCR sequence derives from a human patient who received an intestinal transplant, so some T cells may come from the graft donor. The V call is TRBV11-2, the J call TRBJ1-1, with D hard to call. The CDR3 coding sequence is TGTGCCAGCAGCTTAGTTGATCCCTTCCGGAGGGCTTTCTTT. This translates into CASSLVDPFRRAFF.